The 20 T cell receptor beta chains below were found in one sample sequenced in a study of beta chain features in type 1 diabetes (dated by TCRdb to 2017 to 2018). The receptor library was made with the immunoSEQ multiplex PCR assay. All of the isolated RNA was reverse transcribed with the High Capacity cDNA Reverse Transcription Kit, so expressed TCRB transcripts were sequenced. In TCRdb, the immuneACCESS table is reduced to in-frame sequences with V and J assigned. These tables do not hold every clone; where another copy was compared, an unresolved V gene accounts for under half, and the others remain unexplained. The sample profile shows roughly 370,000 clones; approximately 14% of them were found once. The biggest ten clones account for under 0.04% of the sample. The sequenced sample was naive CD4+ T cells from blood. Taken with the paper, the label for cell subset or site translates to: true naive CD4+ T cells. The receptors stem from a man aged 25 to 45 in good health.

The table lists this clone with a few counts. The J gene is TRBJ2-1, the V gene TRBV5-1, with D perhaps matching TRBD1 (7 bases). This CDR3 is 15 amino acids long. Germline V lookup: CDR1 SGHRS, CDR2 YFSETQ. Trimming pared 0 bases from V and 4 bases from J, leaving 11 bases between. The CDR3 loop is CASSLGGTVYNEQFF. In nucleotides, the CDR3 is TGCGCCAGCAGCTTGGGCGGGACAGTATACAATGAGCAGTTCTTC.

V gene TRBV4-3 combines with J gene TRBJ2-7, with D possibly TRBD1 on 9 matching bases. The CDR3 consists of 15 residues. V was trimmed by 4 bases and J by 5 bases, leaving 18 bases between them. CDR1 is LGHNA, CDR2 YSLEER, per germline. Here the CDR3 DNA reads TGCGCCAGCAGCCTAGCGGGACAGGGTTTCCACGAGCAGTACTTC. Translated, it gives CASSLAGQGFHEQYF.

This clone turned up a few times. This chain links TRBV27 with TRBJ2-1; D gene uncertain. The CDR3 totals 14 residues. The V gene's germline CDR1 is MNHEY and CDR2 SMNVEV (reference sequence). V was clipped by 2 bases and J by 8 bases, with 13 bases between them. CDR3 sequence reads: CASSLGLSVDEQFF. The DNA of the CDR3 is TGTGCCAGCAGTTTAGGGCTAAGTGTGGATGAGCAGTTCTTC.

V usage is TRBV18 and J usage is TRBJ2-3, with D perhaps TRBD2 (6 bases). V dropped 6 bases and J dropped 2 bases, with 12 bases sitting between them. The CDR3 consists of 14 residues. Germline lookup yields CDR1 KGHSH and CDR2 LQKENI. The DNA of the CDR3 is TGTGCCAGCTCCCGGAGGGTCAACACAGATACGCAGTATTTT. Translating gives CASSRRVNTDTQYF.

In this sample, this clone turned up a few times. The rearrangement links TRBV27 to TRBJ2-7; 11 bases map to TRBD1. CDR1 is MNHEY, CDR2 SMNVEV, per germline (reference sequence). The CDR3 contains 19 residues. The V and J ends lost 6 bases and 6 bases, in that order; junction bases with no gene match: 22. The CDR3 DNA reads as TGTGCCAGCAGCCTCGGTCCGGGACAGGGGGGGATCCCTCACCCCGAGCAGTACTTC. Translation: CASSLGPGQGGIPHPEQYF.

This clone came up a few times. This same CDR3 is encoded by further DNA sequences in the sample. The chain is built from TRBV5-4 and TRBJ2-5; D gene ambiguous. The CDR3 is 14 amino acids. Trimming took off 0 bases at V and 2 bases at J, with 8 bases between the two ends. Looked up from germline, CDR1 is SGHNT and CDR2 is YYREEE (reference sequence). The CDR3 sequence is CASSLGTAQETQYF. The CDR3 nucleotides read TGTGCCAGCAGCTTGGGTACAGCTCAAGAGACCCAGTACTTC.

The chain employs TRBV30 and TRBJ2-5; D remains ambiguous. V was pared by 5 bases and J by 0 bases, with 16 bases between. In germline, CDR1 is GTSNPN, CDR2 SVGIG (reference sequence). The CDR3 loop spans 15 amino acids. The CDR3 region is CAWESRSWYQETQYF. The CDR3 nucleotides read TGTGCCTGGGAGAGCCGGAGTTGGTACCAAGAGACCCAGTACTTC.

The chain recombines TRBV7-9 with TRBJ2-3, with 10 bases that match TRBD2. V shed 4 bases, J shed 5 bases, and the junction held 3 bases outside the gene matches. CDR1 is SEHNR and CDR2 is FQNEAQ in the germline V gene (reference sequence). The CDR3 spans 14 residues. The CDR3 DNA reads as TGTGCCAGCAGCTCTAGCGGGGGCAGAGATACGCAGTATTTT. Translated, it gives CASSSSGGRDTQYF.

This clone was found a few times. The rearrangement joins TRBV7-9 to TRBJ1-5; possibly TRBD1 for D (6 bases). V lost 5 bases and J 5 bases, leaving 10 bases between the germline ends. Germline values: CDR1 SEHNR, CDR2 FQNEAQ (reference sequence). This CDR3 has 13 amino acids. CDR3 amino acids: CASSQDSYQPQHF. The CDR3 region has the DNA TGTGCCAGCAGCCAGGACAGCTATCAGCCCCAGCATTTT.

The V and J genes are TRBV27 and TRBJ2-2; D is possibly TRBD1 (6 bases). Germline lookup yields CDR1 MNHEY and CDR2 SMNVEV (reference sequence). V was shortened by 2 bases and J by 6 bases, with 13 bases between the two germline ends. The CDR3 is 15 amino acids. The CDR3 reads CASSLSWKGAGELFF. In DNA form, the CDR3 reads TGTGCCAGCAGTTTAAGCTGGAAGGGGGCCGGGGAGCTGTTTTTT.

This clone was seen only a few times. This chain uses TRBV5-1 with TRBJ2-3, with D hard to call. CDR1 and CDR2 from the germline V gene are SGHRS and YFSETQ. V lost 3 bases to trimming and J lost 5 bases, with 13 bases between them. The length of the CDR3 is 14 residues. The CDR3 here is CASSSGEVKDTQYF. CDR3 DNA: TGCGCCAGCAGCTCCGGCGAGGTAAAAGATACGCAGTATTTT. Full variable domain (remainder filled in from reference TRBV5-1 and TRBJ2-3): KAGVTQTPRYLIKTRGQQVTLSCSPISGHRSVSWYQQTPGQGLQFLFEYFSETQRNKGNFPGRFSGRQFSNSRSEMNVSTLELGDSALYLCASSSGEVKDTQYFGPGTRLTVL.

This chain links TRBV21-1 with TRBJ2-7; TRBD1, the D gene given by the table, was not confirmed from the DNA. TRBV21-1 is listed as a pseudogene. The CDR3 has 19 residues. CDR3 in DNA: TGTGCCAGCAGCAAAGGTGGGAACAGGAACCCCATCCTCCCCTACGAGCAGTACTTC. This codes for CASSKGGNRNPILPYEQYF.

This clone was seen a few times. The V call is TRBV30, the J call TRBJ2-1; TRBD2 is a possible D gene (6 bases). Germline V gives CDR1 GTSNPN, CDR2 SVGIG (reference sequence). There are 11 residues in the CDR3. The V end lost 4 bases, the J end lost 11 bases, and 12 bases lay between the germline ends. The CDR3 reads CAWTDYLKQFF. The CDR3 bases are TGTGCCTGGACGGACTATCTTAAGCAGTTCTTC.

This rearrangement joins TRBV11-1 to TRBJ1-2; D is possibly TRBD1 (6 bases). From germline, CDR1 is SGHAT and CDR2 FQDESV (reference sequence). Trimming shortened V by 3 bases and J by 4 bases, and 18 bases separated the two germline ends. The CDR3 covers 16 residues. The CDR3 spells CASSFPNRAIGYGYTF. In nucleotides, the CDR3 is TGTGCCAGCAGCTTCCCCAACAGGGCCATCGGCTATGGCTACACCTTC.

This clone appeared a few times. V gene TRBV5-1 combines with J gene TRBJ1-2, with a possible D match to TRBD1 (6 bases). From germline, CDR1 is SGHRS and CDR2 YFSETQ. The V gene lost 4 bases and the J gene lost 4 bases, with 14 bases spanning the gap. CDR3 length: 14 residues. CDR3 residues: CASSPSGQFYGYTF. In DNA form, the CDR3 reads TGCGCCAGCAGCCCGTCTGGACAGTTCTATGGCTACACCTTC.

This clone was counted only a few times. V gene TRBV7-2 combines with J gene TRBJ1-2; no definite D call. V shed 4 bases and J shed 6 bases, with 9 bases lying between them. The CDR3 totals 12 residues. Germline CDR1 reads SGHTA; CDR2 reads FQGNSA. CDR3 residues: CASSYGPDGYTF. The CDR3 coding sequence is TGTGCCAGCAGCTACGGCCCGGATGGCTACACCTTC.

This clone was recorded a few times. The rearrangement joins TRBV11-2 to TRBJ1-1; tentative D call: TRBD1 (5 bases). V gave up 5 bases and J gave up 4 bases, with 14 bases separating them. CDR3 length: 14 amino acids. Per the germline V gene, CDR1 is SGHAT and CDR2 is FQNNGV. The CDR3 DNA reads as TGTGCCAGCAGCGGTGCCAGGGCGGGCACTGAAGCTTTCTTT. Its translation is CASSGARAGTEAFF.

The V call is TRBV6-1, the J call TRBJ2-7, with D possibly TRBD1 on 6 matching bases. V was cut by 7 bases and J by 3 bases, with 13 bases left in between. Germline-derived CDR1 and CDR2 are MNHNS and SASEGT. The CDR3 length is 13 residues. Here the CDR3 DNA reads TGTGCCAGCAAAGATACAGGGATCTACGAGCAGTACGTC. Its translation is CASKDTGIYEQYV.

Points on this clone: A read error may account for a junction end that differs from germline. This chain joins TRBV7-7 and TRBJ2-5; no clear D gene. The germline V gene has CDR1 SSHAT and CDR2 FNYEAQ (reference sequence). The CDR3 runs 11 residues. The DNA for the CDR3 is TGTGCTAGCAGCCCAGGAGAGACCCAGTACTTC. Translated: CASSPGETQYF.

This chain joins TRBV6-1 and TRBJ2-7; D is possibly TRBD1 (6 bases). Looked up from germline, CDR1 is MNHNS and CDR2 is SASEGT. Trimming left V 8 bases short and J 4 bases short, with 15 bases between. The CDR3 covers 13 residues. CDR3 sequence (DNA): TGTGCCAGCGGGCAGGGGATTGGGTACGAGCAGTACGTC. It specifies CASGQGIGYEQYV.